This is a list of T cell receptor beta chains from one sample in a study of CDR3 diversity in severe acne. In TCRdb, the PCR reads were re-called with MiXCR into one record per CDR3 protein. In the table there are about 98,000 distinct CDR3 sequences, roughly 51% of which are singletons. The sample was blood. The receptors originated from a male donor with acne. Each CDR3 is given with its conserved first and last residue. The D gene is left open where the match is weak. Not all rows give a size; the values are once, few, many and, for expanded clones, a class.

D gene	V gene	clone size	J gene	CDR3 protein	CDR3 DNA
TRBD1	TRBV6-6	many	TRBJ1-2	CASSVFGTGGGGYTF	TGTGCCAGCAGTGTCTTCGGGACAGGGGGCGGTGGCTACACCTTC
TRBD1	TRBV9	NA	TRBJ2-1	CASSRRTGFYNGQFF	TGTGCCAGCAGCAGACGGACAGGGTTTTACAATGGGCAGTTCTTC
NA	TRBV20-1	many	TRBJ2-7	CSARATYEQYF	TGCAGTGCTAGAGCTACGTACGAGCAGTACTTC
NA	TRBV5-6	many	TRBJ1-1	CASSLGARTEAFF	TGTGCCAGTAGCTTGGGGGCGCGCACTGAAGCTTTCTTT
TRBD2	TRBV12-3/TRBV12-4	few	TRBJ2-3	CASRPSGSTDTQYF	TGTGCCAGCAGACCTAGCGGCAGCACAGATACGCAGTATTTT
TRBD2	TRBV20-1	NA	TRBJ2-5	CSAPGGTSNRETQYF	TGCAGTGCTCCCGGTGGGACTAGTAACCGAGAGACCCAGTACTTC
TRBD1	TRBV19	NA	TRBJ2-7	CASSIRTGGSYEQYF	TGTGCCAGTAGTATAAGGACAGGGGGGTCCTACGAGCAGTACTTC
TRBD2	TRBV4-3	many	TRBJ2-3	CASSHTQLAGGADTQYF	TGCGCCAGCAGCCATACCCAGTTAGCGGGAGGGGCAGATACGCAGTATTTT
NA	TRBV19	few	TRBJ1-1	CATMGATEAFF	TGTGCCACCATGGGAGCCACTGAAGCTTTCTTT
NA	TRBV12-3/TRBV12-4	NA	TRBJ1-2	CASSPTRRGVGNSNYGYTF	TGTGCCAGCAGTCCTACGAGAAGGGGCGTGGGGAACTCAAACTATGGCTACACCTTC
NA	TRBV25-1	NA	TRBJ1-1	CASSGGGNTEAFF	TGTGCCAGCAGTGGAGGAGGCAACACTGAAGCTTTCTTT